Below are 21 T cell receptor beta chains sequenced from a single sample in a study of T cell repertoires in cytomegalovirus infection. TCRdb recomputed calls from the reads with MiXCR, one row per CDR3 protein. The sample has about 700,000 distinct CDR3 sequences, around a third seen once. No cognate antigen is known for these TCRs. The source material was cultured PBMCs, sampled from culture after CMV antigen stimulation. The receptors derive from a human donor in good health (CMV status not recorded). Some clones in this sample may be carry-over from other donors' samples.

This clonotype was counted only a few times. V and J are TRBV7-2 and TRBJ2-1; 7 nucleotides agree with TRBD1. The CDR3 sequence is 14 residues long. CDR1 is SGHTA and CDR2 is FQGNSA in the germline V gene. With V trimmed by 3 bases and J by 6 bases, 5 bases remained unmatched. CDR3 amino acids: CASSFDRDLNEQFF. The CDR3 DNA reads TGTGCCAGCAGCTTCGACAGGGACCTCAATGAGCAGTTCTTC.

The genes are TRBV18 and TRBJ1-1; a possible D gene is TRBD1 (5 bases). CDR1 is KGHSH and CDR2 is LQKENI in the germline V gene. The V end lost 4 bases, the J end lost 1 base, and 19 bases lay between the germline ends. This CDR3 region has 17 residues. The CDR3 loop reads CASSRIPGTTENTEAFF. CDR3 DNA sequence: TGTGCCAGCTCACGAATACCTGGGACTACAGAGAACACTGAAGCTTTCTTT.

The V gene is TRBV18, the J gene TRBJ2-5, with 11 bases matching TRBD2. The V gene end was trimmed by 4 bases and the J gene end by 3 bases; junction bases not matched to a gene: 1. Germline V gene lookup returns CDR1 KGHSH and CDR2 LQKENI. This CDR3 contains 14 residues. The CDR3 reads CASSLTSGKETQYF. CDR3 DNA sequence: TGTGCCAGCTCACTGACTAGCGGGAAAGAGACCCAGTACTTC.

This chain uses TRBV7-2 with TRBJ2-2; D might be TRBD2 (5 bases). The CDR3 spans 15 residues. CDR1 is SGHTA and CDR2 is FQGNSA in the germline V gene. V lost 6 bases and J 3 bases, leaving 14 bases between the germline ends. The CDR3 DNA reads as TGTGCCAGCAGGCTTTCGAGGGCGGACACCGGGGAGCTGTTTTTT. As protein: CASRLSRADTGELFF.

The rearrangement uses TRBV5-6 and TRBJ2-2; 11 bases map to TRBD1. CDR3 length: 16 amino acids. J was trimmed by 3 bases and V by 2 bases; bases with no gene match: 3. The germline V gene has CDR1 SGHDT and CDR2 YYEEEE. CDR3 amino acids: CASSFWGQGDTGELFF. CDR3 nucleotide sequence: TGTGCCAGCAGCTTTTGGGGACAGGGGGACACCGGGGAGCTGTTTTTT.

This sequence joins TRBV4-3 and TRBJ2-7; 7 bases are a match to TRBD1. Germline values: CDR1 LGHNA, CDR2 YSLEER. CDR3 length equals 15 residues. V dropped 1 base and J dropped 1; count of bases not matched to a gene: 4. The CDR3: CASSQGQGESYEQYF. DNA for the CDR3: TGCGCCAGCAGCCAAGGACAGGGTGAGTCCTACGAGCAGTACTTC.

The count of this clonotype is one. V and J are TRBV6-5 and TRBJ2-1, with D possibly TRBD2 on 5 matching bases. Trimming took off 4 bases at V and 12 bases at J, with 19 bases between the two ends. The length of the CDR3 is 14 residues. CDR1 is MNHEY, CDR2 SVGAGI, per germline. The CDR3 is CASSSGVPAGGQFF. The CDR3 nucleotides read TGTGCCAGCAGTTCCGGGGTCCCCGCCGGTGGGCAGTTCTTC.

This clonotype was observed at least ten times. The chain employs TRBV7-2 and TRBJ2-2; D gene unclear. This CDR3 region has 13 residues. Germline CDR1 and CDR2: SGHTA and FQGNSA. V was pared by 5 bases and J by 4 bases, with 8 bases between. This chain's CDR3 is CASSPSGTGELFF. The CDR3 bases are TGTGCCAGCAGCCCTAGTGGCACCGGGGAGCTGTTTTTT.

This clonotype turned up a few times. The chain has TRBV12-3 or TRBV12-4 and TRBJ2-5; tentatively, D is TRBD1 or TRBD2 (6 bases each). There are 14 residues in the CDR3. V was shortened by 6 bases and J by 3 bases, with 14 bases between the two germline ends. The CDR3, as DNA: TGTGCCAGCAGCTCTGCGGGGACAAAAGAGACCCAGTACTTC. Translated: CASSSAGTKETQYF.

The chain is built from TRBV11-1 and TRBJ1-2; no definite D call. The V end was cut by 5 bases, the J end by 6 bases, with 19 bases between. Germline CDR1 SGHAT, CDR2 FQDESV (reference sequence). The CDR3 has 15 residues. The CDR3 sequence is CASSPNPTGDHGYTF. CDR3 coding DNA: TGTGCCAGCAGCCCCAACCCGACGGGAGACCATGGCTACACCTTC.

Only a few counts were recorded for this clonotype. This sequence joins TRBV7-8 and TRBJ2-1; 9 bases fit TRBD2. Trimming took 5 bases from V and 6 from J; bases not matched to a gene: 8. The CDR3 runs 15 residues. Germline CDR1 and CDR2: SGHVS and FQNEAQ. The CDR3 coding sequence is TGTGCCAGCAGCCCTATTAGCGGGGGAGTCAATGAGCAGTTCTTC. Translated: CASSPISGGVNEQFF.

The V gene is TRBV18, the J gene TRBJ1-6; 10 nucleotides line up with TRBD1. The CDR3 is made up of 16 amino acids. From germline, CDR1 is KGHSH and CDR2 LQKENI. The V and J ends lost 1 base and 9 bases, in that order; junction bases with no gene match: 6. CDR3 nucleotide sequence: TGTGCCAGCTCACCACAAAGGGGACAGGGGACTTCACCCCTCCACTTT. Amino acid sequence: CASSPQRGQGTSPLHF.

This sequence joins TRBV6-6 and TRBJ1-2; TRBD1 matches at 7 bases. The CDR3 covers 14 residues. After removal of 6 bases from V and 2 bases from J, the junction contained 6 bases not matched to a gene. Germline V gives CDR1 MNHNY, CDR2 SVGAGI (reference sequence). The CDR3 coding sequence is TGTGCCAGCAGAATCCGGGACAGAAACTATGGCTACACCTTC. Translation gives CASRIRDRNYGYTF.

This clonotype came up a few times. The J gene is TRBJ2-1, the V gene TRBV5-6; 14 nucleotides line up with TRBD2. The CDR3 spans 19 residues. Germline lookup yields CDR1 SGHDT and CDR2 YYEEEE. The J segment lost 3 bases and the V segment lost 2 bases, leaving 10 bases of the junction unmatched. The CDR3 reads CASSFFGTSGRTFYNEQFF. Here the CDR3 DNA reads TGTGCCAGCAGCTTCTTTGGGACTAGCGGGAGAACTTTCTACAATGAGCAGTTCTTC.

This CDR3 reads CASSFTGSSDTQYF. DNA of the CDR3: TGTGCCAGCAGTTTCACAGGGTCTTCAGATACGCAGTATTTT. This rearrangement joins TRBV28 to TRBJ2-3, with a tentative D call TRBD1 (6 bases). The CDR3 contains 14 residues. Per germline, CDR1 MDHEN and CDR2 SYDVKM. The V end was cut by 3 bases, the J end by 4 bases, with 11 bases between.

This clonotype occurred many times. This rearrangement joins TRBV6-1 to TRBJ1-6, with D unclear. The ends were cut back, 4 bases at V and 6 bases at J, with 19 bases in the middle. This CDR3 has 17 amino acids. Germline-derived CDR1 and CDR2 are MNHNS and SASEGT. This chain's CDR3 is CASSGGKISRSNSPLHF. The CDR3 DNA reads TGTGCCAGCAGTGGTGGAAAAATAAGTAGGAGTAATTCACCCCTCCACTTT.

For the CDR3, the DNA is TGTGCCAGCAGTATTGACAGGGCCCGAATATACGAGCAGTACTTC. Translated: CASSIDRARIYEQYF. The chain couples TRBV6-8 to TRBJ2-7; 7 nucleotides align to TRBD1. Unmatched junction bases numbered 11, after V lost 5 bases and J lost 4 bases. Germline CDR1 reads MNHGY; CDR2 reads SAAAGT. The CDR3 has 15 amino acids.

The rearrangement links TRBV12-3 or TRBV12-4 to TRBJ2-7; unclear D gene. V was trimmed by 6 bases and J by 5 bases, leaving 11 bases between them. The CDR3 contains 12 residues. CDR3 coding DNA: TGTGCCAGCAGCCCAAGTTTTAACGAGCAGTACTTC. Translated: CASSPSFNEQYF.

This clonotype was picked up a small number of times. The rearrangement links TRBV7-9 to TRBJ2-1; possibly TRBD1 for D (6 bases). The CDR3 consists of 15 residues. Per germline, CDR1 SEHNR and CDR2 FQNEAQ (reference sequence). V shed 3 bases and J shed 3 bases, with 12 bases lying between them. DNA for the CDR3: TGTGCCAGCAGCTTTCCCAGGGGTGGCTACAATGAGCAGTTCTTC. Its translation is CASSFPRGGYNEQFF.

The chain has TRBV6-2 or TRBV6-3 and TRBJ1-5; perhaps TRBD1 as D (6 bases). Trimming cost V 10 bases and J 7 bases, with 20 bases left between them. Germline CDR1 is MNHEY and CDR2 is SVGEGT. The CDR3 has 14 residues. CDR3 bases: TGTGCCACCAAGAGTTGGGGAAGGGGGCAGCCCCAGCATTTT. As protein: CATKSWGRGQPQHF.

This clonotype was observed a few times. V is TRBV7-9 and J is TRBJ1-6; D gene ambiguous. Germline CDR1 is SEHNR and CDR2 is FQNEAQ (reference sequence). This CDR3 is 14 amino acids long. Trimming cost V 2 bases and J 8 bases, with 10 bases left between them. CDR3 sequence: CASSLLGSDSPLHF. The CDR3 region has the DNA TGTGCCAGCAGCTTACTAGGGTCGGATTCACCCCTCCACTTT.